This T cell receptor (beta chain) was captured in a study of T cells after yellow fever vaccination. There are a few counts of this clonotype. TCRdb independently ran MiXCR on the 5' RACE reads; one entry per CDR3 protein. Among more than 300,000 distinct CDR3 sequences listed, over 3.5% were seen once. This CDR3 is 17 amino acids long. The germline CDR1 and CDR2 sequences are SEHNR and FQNEAQ (reference sequence). V gave up 4 bases and J gave up 4 bases; unmatched junction bases: 14. The sequence derives from a man younger than 35 who received the YFV17D yellow fever vaccine. The source was PBMCs, collected 15 days after the yellow fever booster vaccination. V gene TRBV7-9 combines with J gene TRBJ2-5; 8 bases are shared with TRBD2. CDR3 nucleotides: TGTGCCAGCAGCTCAGGAAGAAGGACTAGCCTGGGAGAGACCCAGTACTTC. This codes for CASSSGRRTSLGETQYF.